Listed here are 2 T cell receptor beta chains from one sample, sequenced in a study of blood T cell repertoires in COVID-19. Assay: immunoSEQ multiplex PCR; the TCRdb copy retains only in-frame clones and omits some. Of a few hundred thousand clones in the sample, around 84% are singletons; the top ten hold about 20%. What was sequenced was peripheral blood. The receptors stem from a man younger than 45 with active or convalescent COVID-19.

The chain uses TRBV2 and TRBJ2-3; 10 bases align to TRBD2. Trimming cost V 6 bases and J 4 bases; bases outside gene matches: 7. CDR1 and CDR2 (germline): SNHLY, FYNNEI. CDR3 length: 15 amino acids. CDR3: CASRPSGGGSDTQYF. In DNA, the CDR3 is TGTGCCAGCAGACCCAGCGGGGGGGGCTCAGATACGCAGTATTTT.

V gene TRBV2 combines with J gene TRBJ2-5; 8 nucleotides align to TRBD1. This CDR3 is 15 amino acids long. Germline CDR1 reads SNHLY; CDR2 reads FYNNEI. Trimming cost V 7 bases and J 2 bases; bases outside gene matches: 9. Written as DNA, the CDR3 is TGTGCCAGCAAAGTAAGGACAGGGCATCAAGAGACCCAGTACTTC. The encoded protein is CASKVRTGHQETQYF.